The subject of this entry is one T cell receptor (beta chain). Its antigen is unknown. The sample belongs to a study of regulatory T cells in long-lasting Graves disease. Study-level background: For under 3 months, newly diagnosed Graves' patients had been taking antithyroid drugs. The study, taken as a whole, reports: Graves' patients with persistent disease showed TCR diversity lower than patients newly diagnosed. Only a small sample size was used, which may have cut accuracy.

This sample's time point: newly diagnosed GD, antithyroid drugs for less than 3 months. Scientists built the TCR library using RNA that was extracted from PBMCs. Xi'an, China, was home to the endocrinology department that provided patients. Arm-PCR with iRepertoire HTBI primers amplified the CDR3 regions for these TCR beta libraries. TCRdb passed the multiplex PCR reads through MiXCR, listing each CDR3 protein once. The sample lists 400,000 to 500,000 distinct CDR3 sequences, approximately 16% occurring once. The sample was also reused in another study, on T cells in Graves' hyperthyroidism and ophthalmopathy.

This specimen was peripheral blood mononuclear cells (PBMCs), taken at new diagnosis, from a patient treated with antithyroid drugs. The origin of this receptor is a woman aged 25 to 39 with Graves disease.

In DNA, the CDR3 is TGCAGCGTTGAAGGTGCTGGCAGGGGGCGTCTCCAAGAGACCCAGTACTTC. Translated: CSVEGAGRGRLQETQYF. The chain uses TRBV29-1 and TRBJ2-5; 8 nucleotides line up with TRBD1. The CDR3 covers 17 residues. Germline V gene sequence: CDR1 SQVTM, CDR2 ANQGSEA. V was pared by 1 base and J by 1 base, with 11 bases of the junction left unmatched.